This T cell receptor (beta chain) appears in the sequencing data of a study of T cell changes during pregnancy in multiple sclerosis. There are 12 residues in the CDR3. Trimming took off 7 bases at V and 5 bases at J, with 11 bases between the two ends. CDR1 MNHNS and CDR2 SASEGT come from the germline V gene. The table came from immunoSEQ multiplex PCR; TCRdb's copy has only in-frame clones and leaves some out. This sample has 40,000 or so clones, with 88% found just once. The rearrangement joins TRBV6-1 to TRBJ1-1, with D perhaps matching TRBD1 (6 bases). This receptor was obtained from a female donor with multiple sclerosis, enrolled in a pregnancy study. The material sequenced was CD8+ T cells from peripheral blood mononuclear cells, taken in the first trimester of pregnancy. CDR3 nucleotide sequence: TGTGCCAGCACCAGGGGCGTGACTGAAGCTTTCTTT. Amino acids: CASTRGVTEAFF.